A selection of T cell receptor beta chains follows, all from one sample in a study of shared clonotypes between healthy human individuals. Assay: immunoSEQ multiplex PCR; the TCRdb copy retains only in-frame clones and omits some. Here the sample spans around 200,000 clones, approximately 92% being singletons. Material: naive CD4+ T cells sorted from blood. Receptors were obtained from a woman aged 25-40 years in good health. Both conserved end residues are part of each CDR3. A D gene is named only where the DNA matches it firmly. Clone size is stated in some rows and not others, as once, few, many or a class when expanded.

D	V	size	J	CDR3	DNA
-	TRBV28	once	TRBJ1-5	CASSLGVGNQPQHF	TGTGCCAGCAGTTTGGGGGTAGGCAATCAGCCCCAGCATTTT
-	TRBV5-1	once	TRBJ2-7	CASSLQGYEQYF	TGCGCCAGCAGCCTACAGGGTTACGAGCAGTACTTC
-	TRBV6-1	-	TRBJ2-2	CASSEPINTGELFF	TGTGCCAGCAGTGAACCTATAAACACCGGGGAGCTGTTTTTT
TRBD1	TRBV29-1	-	TRBJ1-1	CSVEPDRDTEAFF	TGCAGCGTTGAGCCCGACAGGGACACTGAAGCTTTCTTT
-	TRBV12-5	-	TRBJ2-5	CASGATGPACPYF	TGTGCTAGTGGGGCCACAGGGCCCGCATGCCCGTACTTC
TRBD2	TRBV4-2	-	TRBJ2-2	CASSQDHQVAGGRSTGELFF	TGTGCCAGCAGCCAAGATCACCAGGTAGCGGGAGGGAGGAGCACCGGGGAGCTGTTTTTT
-	TRBV6-1	-	TRBJ1-2	CASSEVVGGPRNYGYTF	TGTGCCAGCAGTGAGGTGGTCGGTGGACCGAGAAACTATGGCTACACCTTC
-	TRBV6-5	-	TRBJ2-7	CASSYNSLLSYEQYF	TGTGCCAGCAGTTACAATAGTCTGCTGTCCTACGAGCAGTACTTC
TRBD2	TRBV29-1	-	TRBJ2-3	CSVGLAGGDTQYF	TGCAGCGTGGGACTAGCGGGTGGTGATACGCAGTATTTT
TRBD2	TRBV2	-	TRBJ2-7	CASSDGTSGTDEQYF	TGTGCCAGCAGTGACGGGACTAGCGGGACCGACGAGCAGTACTTC